The 7 T cell receptor beta chains reported below all come from one sample, sequenced in a study of post-analysis software for immune sequencing data. The antigens of these receptors remain unknown. Points from the study as a whole: Patients had higher frequencies than controls of about five TRBV segments, including TRBV5-6, TRBV5-1 and TRBV20-1.

Carried by the TCR beta cDNA libraries were unique molecular identifiers. TCRdb fed the PCR reads into MiXCR, producing one record per CDR3 protein. This sample has 740,000 or so distinct CDR3 sequences, with approximately 50% found just once. Sequenced material: blood. These receptors all come from a girl aged 5 to 17 with multiple sclerosis.

The chain's CDR3 is CASSPPHAQYNEQFF. In DNA form, the CDR3 reads TGTGCCAGCTCACCACCCCATGCCCAATACAATGAGCAGTTCTTC. The chain uses TRBV18 and TRBJ2-1; D ambiguous. V lost 0 bases to trimming and J lost 4 bases, with 10 bases between them. Germline CDR1 KGHSH, CDR2 LQKENI. The CDR3 length is 15 residues.

The chain uses TRBV20-1 and TRBJ1-2; D remains ambiguous. Trimming pared 5 bases from V and 1 base from J, leaving 14 bases between. Germline CDR1 and CDR2: DFQATT and SNEGSKA (reference sequence). This CDR3 comprises 14 residues. In nucleotides, the CDR3 is TGCAGTGCTGATACGCCGGAATATAACTATGGCTACACCTTC. Protein sequence: CSADTPEYNYGYTF.

The J gene is TRBJ1-5, the V gene TRBV11-2; the D gene is possibly TRBD1 (6 bases). The CDR3 is 15 amino acids. Germline CDR1 and CDR2: SGHAT and FQNNGV. V lost 1 base and J lost 4, with 11 bases in between. CDR3 DNA: TGTGCCAGCAGCTTAGTTTTGGGGGCTAATCAGCCCCAGCATTTT. Protein product: CASSLVLGANQPQHF.

This clonotype was counted a few times. The chain carries TRBV5-1 and TRBJ2-3, with D maybe TRBD1 (6 bases). This CDR3 has 14 residues. Deletions cut 4 bases from V and 3 bases from J, with 12 bases between. Germline CDR1 is SGHRS and CDR2 is YFSETQ. CDR3 in DNA: TGCGCCAGCAGCACCGGACAGAGAACAGATACGCAGTATTTT. Translation gives CASSTGQRTDTQYF.

This clonotype came up a few times. The chain couples TRBV10-3 to TRBJ2-3; D is tentatively TRBD1 or TRBD2 (5 bases each). CDR1 is ENHRY, CDR2 SYGVKD, per germline. V gave up 10 bases and J gave up 0 bases, with 14 bases separating them. CDR3 length: 14 residues. For the CDR3, the DNA is TGTGCCAGCCGGGGCTCGTTAAGCACAGATACGCAGTATTTT. Residues: CASRGSLSTDTQYF.

In this sample, this clonotype turned up a few times. This rearrangement joins TRBV29-1 to TRBJ2-7, with D unclear. CDR1 and CDR2 from the germline V gene are SQVTM and ANQGSEA. CDR3 length equals 8 residues. The germline V and J ends were trimmed by 6 bases and 12 bases, with 9 bases remaining between them. The DNA of the CDR3 is TGCAGCGTAGAGCGCGGGTACTTC. It yields the protein CSVERGYF.

This clonotype has at least ten counts. Sequence at one end of the junction differs from germline and may be a read error. This chain uses TRBV5-1 with TRBJ2-3, with a possible D match to TRBD2 (5 bases). The CDR3 contains 14 residues. Germline CDR1 reads SGHRS; CDR2 reads YFSETQ. The CDR3: CASSLRTSTDTQYF. CDR3 nucleotides: TGTGCCAGCAGTTTGCGGACTAGCACAGATACGCAGTATTTT.